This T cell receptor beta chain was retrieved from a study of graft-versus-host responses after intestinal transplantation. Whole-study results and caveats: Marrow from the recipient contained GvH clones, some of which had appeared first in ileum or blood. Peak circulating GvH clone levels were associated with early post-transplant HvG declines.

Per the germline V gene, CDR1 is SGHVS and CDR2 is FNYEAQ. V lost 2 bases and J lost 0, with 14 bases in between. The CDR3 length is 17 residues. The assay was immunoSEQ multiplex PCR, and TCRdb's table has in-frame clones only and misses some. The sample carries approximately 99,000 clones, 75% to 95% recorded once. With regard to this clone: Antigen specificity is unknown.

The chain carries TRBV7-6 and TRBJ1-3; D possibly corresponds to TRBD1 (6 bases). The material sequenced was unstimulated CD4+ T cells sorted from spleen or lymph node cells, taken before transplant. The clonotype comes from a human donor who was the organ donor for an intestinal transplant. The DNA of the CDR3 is TGTGCCAGCAGCTTACTTCCGGGACACAACTCTGGAAACACCATATATTTT. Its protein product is CASSLLPGHNSGNTIYF.